This TCR beta chain comes out of a study of blood T cell repertoires in COVID-19. On the study more broadly: From the United States, Italy and Spain came samples of acute and convalescent COVID-19. PBMCs, B-cell-depleted T cells, or T cells were the source of the cDNA or gDNA that made up the material.

Methods used by the authors: Estimates of nucleated cell counts were drawn from the amplification of reference gene primers. The repertoire was sequenced with immunoSEQ multiplex PCR; TCRdb's copy has only in-frame clones and lacks some. Clone size and the V and J calls come from that table; the DNA yielded D and trimming. The profile shows under 500,000 clones, roughly 90% of them singletons. After removal of 1 base from V and 5 bases from J, the junction contained 9 bases not matched to a gene. Germline V gene lookup returns CDR1 MNHEY and CDR2 SMNVEV (reference sequence). The CDR3 is made up of 16 amino acids.

The receptor was derived from a woman aged 25 to 39 with acute or convalescent COVID-19. Source material: peripheral blood. The gene calls are TRBV27 and TRBJ2-7, with 9 bases lining up with TRBD1. In DNA form, the CDR3 reads TGTGCCAGCAGTTTATTAAGGACAGGGGTTATTGACGAGCAGTACTTC. Protein product: CASSLLRTGVIDEQYF.